The clone carrying this T cell receptor (beta chain) was found many times. Antigen unknown. CDR3 length: 13 amino acids. The V gene's germline CDR1 is MGHDK and CDR2 SYGVNS. Trimming cost V 3 bases and J 6 bases; bases outside gene matches: 1. It was by quantitative 5'-RACE with molecular barcodes that TCR beta libraries were made. Via MiXCR, TCRdb re-called the 5' RACE reads, giving one row per CDR3 protein. Of under 130,000 distinct CDR3 sequences listed, more than 20% are singletons. This specimen comes from a study of CD8 T cells in ankylosing spondylitis. Study outcomes and limitations: Clones linked to disease were reported to show significant enrichment in matched ankylosing spondylitis synovial fluid.

This sequence was found in a male donor with ankylosing spondylitis. The rearrangement joins TRBV25-1 to TRBJ2-2; 7 bases map to TRBD1. The sample was synovial fluid, either unsorted or a sorted T cell fraction (not recorded which). The CDR3 region has the DNA TGTGCCAGCAGTGATCAGGGGGCCGGGGAGCTGTTTTTT. Its translation is CASSDQGAGELFF. The full variable domain, with the rest looked up from reference TRBV25-1 and TRBJ2-2, is EADIYQTPRYLVIGTGKKITLECSQTMGHDKMYWYQQDPGMELHLIHYSYGVNSTEKGDLSSESTVSRIRTEHFPLTLESARPSHTSQYLCASSDQGAGELFFGEGSRLTVL.